Each of the 30 T cell receptor beta chains below was sequenced from the same sample in a study of shared clonotypes between healthy human individuals. TCRdb's table, derived via immunoSEQ multiplex PCR, lists solely in-frame clones and lacks some. The table lists about 1.1 million clones, 77% of them singletons, with roughly 0.82% in the top ten. The specimen sequenced was memory CD4+ T cells from PBMCs. Subset noted: CD45RA-negative fraction. The receptors derive from a man between 18 and 29 years old in good health. Some clones in this sample may be carry-over from other donors' samples.

This clone was seen more than once but under ten times. Other DNA sequences of this sample code for an identical CDR3. The V call is TRBV7-9, the J call TRBJ2-7; 7 bases are a match to TRBD1. V trimming: 1 base; J trimming: 3 bases; junction bases outside the gene matches: 0. The CDR3 sequence is 13 residues long. The germline V gene has CDR1 SEHNR and CDR2 FQNEAQ (reference sequence). For the CDR3, the DNA is TGTGCCAGCAGCTTAGACAGGGGCTACGAGCAGTACTTC. This gives the protein CASSLDRGYEQYF.

Here the CDR3 reads CASSPEVNTEAFF. CDR3 bases: TGTGCCAGCAGCCCCGAGGTAAACACTGAAGCTTTCTTT. The chain uses TRBV7-9 and TRBJ1-1; D is unclear. CDR1 is SEHNR, CDR2 FQNEAQ, per germline (reference sequence). This CDR3 is built from 13 residues. Trimming pared 5 bases from V and 2 bases from J, leaving 9 bases between.

This clone was found many times. The chain recombines TRBV5-1 with TRBJ2-3; 8 positions agree with TRBD2. The CDR3 totals 16 residues. Looked up from germline, CDR1 is SGHRS and CDR2 is YFSETQ. Trimming took 4 bases from V and 4 from J; bases not matched to a gene: 11. The chain's CDR3 is CASSPSAGGGADTQYF. As DNA, the CDR3 is TGCGCCAGCAGCCCCTCGGCGGGAGGTGGCGCAGATACGCAGTATTTT.

Remarks on this clone: Other DNA sequences in this specimen translate into the identical CDR3. V gene TRBV5-1 combines with J gene TRBJ2-1; 10 nucleotides match TRBD2. The germline gives CDR1 SGHRS, CDR2 YFSETQ. The CDR3 runs 15 residues. The junction had 0 bases not matched to a gene; V was cut back by 0 bases and J by 3 bases. In DNA form, the CDR3 reads TGCGCCAGCAGCTTGGGGACTAGCGGCTACAATGAGCAGTTCTTC. Amino acid sequence: CASSLGTSGYNEQFF.

This clone was counted a few times. V usage is TRBV7-9 and J usage is TRBJ2-2, with 7 bases fitting TRBD1. There are 16 residues in the CDR3. Germline V gene lookup returns CDR1 SEHNR and CDR2 FQNEAQ (reference sequence). V was pared by 5 bases and J by 2 bases, with 8 bases of the junction left unmatched. The CDR3 DNA sequence: TGTGCCAGCAGCCATCACAGGGGCGGCAACACCGGGGAGCTGTTTTTT. This encodes CASSHHRGGNTGELFF.

This clone was observed a single time. Other DNA sequences from this sample encode an identical CDR3 as well. This sequence joins TRBV2 and TRBJ2-2, with 11 bases matching TRBD2. The junction had 2 bases not matched to a gene; V was cut back by 7 bases and J by 1 base. The CDR3 sequence is 15 residues long. Germline assignment: CDR1 SNHLY and CDR2 FYNNEI. The DNA of the CDR3 is TGTGCCAGCACCGGGACTAGCGGGAACACCGGGGAGCTGTTTTTT. Residues: CASTGTSGNTGELFF.

The table lists this clone with a few counts. This chain connects TRBV28 to TRBJ1-2, with unresolved D. V lost 6 bases and J lost 5, with 13 bases in between. Germline lookup yields CDR1 MDHEN and CDR2 SYDVKM. CDR3 length: 13 amino acids. CDR3 protein: CASSQLPSYGYTF. CDR3 nucleotides: TGTGCCAGCAGCCAGCTCCCATCTTATGGCTACACCTTC.

To note about this clone: Other DNA variants within this sample encode the same CDR3. The gene calls are TRBV7-3 and TRBJ2-1; 7 bases fit TRBD2. Germline V gene sequence: CDR1 SGHTA, CDR2 FQGTGA. The CDR3 runs to 15 residues. The J segment lost 4 bases and the V segment lost 5 bases, leaving 8 bases of the junction unmatched. CDR3 nucleotide sequence: TGTGCCAGCAGCCTAGGGCTAGCGGTATACAATGAGCAGTTCTTC. Translating it yields CASSLGLAVYNEQFF.

The chain employs TRBV6-5 and TRBJ2-3, with D possibly matching TRBD1 (6 bases). This CDR3 has 14 amino acids. Germline CDR1 and CDR2: MNHEY and SVGAGI. V lost 2 bases and J 2 bases, leaving 8 bases between the germline ends. CDR3 loop: CASSYRQVTDTQYF. DNA for the CDR3: TGTGCCAGCAGTTACAGACAGGTCACAGATACGCAGTATTTT.

V usage is TRBV6-6 and J usage is TRBJ1-2; no definite D call. V lost 6 bases, J lost 3 bases, and 14 bases lay in between. The CDR3 spans 14 residues. From germline, CDR1 is MNHNY and CDR2 SVGAGI (reference sequence). The CDR3 spells CASREDTGDYGYTF. In DNA, the CDR3 is TGTGCCAGCAGGGAGGATACGGGAGACTATGGCTACACCTTC.

To note about this clone: Other DNA sequences in the sample encode the same CDR3. The rearrangement uses TRBV7-2 and TRBJ1-1; D not certain. The V end was cut by 1 base, the J end by 2 bases, with 2 bases between. CDR3 length equals 12 residues. Germline V gene lookup returns CDR1 SGHTA and CDR2 FQGNSA. CDR3 region: CASSLVNTEAFF. As DNA, the CDR3 is TGTGCCAGCAGCTTAGTCAACACTGAAGCTTTCTTT.

The chain is built from TRBV19 and TRBJ2-2; TRBD1 aligns across 8 bases. The trim removed 4 bases at V and 3 bases at J, leaving 4 bases unmatched. The germline gives CDR1 LNHDA, CDR2 SQIVND (reference sequence). CDR3 length: 15 residues. The CDR3 region has the DNA TGTGCCAGTAGTACGATACAGGGGGACACCGGGGAGCTGTTTTTT. Its translation: CASSTIQGDTGELFF.

The chain has TRBV7-9 and TRBJ1-1; weak D call: TRBD1 (6 bases). Trimming took 11 bases from V and 0 from J, leaving 13 bases between them. Looked up from germline, CDR1 is SEHNR and CDR2 is FQNEAQ (reference sequence). This CDR3 region has 13 residues. The CDR3 DNA follows: TGTGCCGGTAGGACAGATATGAACACTGAAGCTTTCTTT. Amino acids: CAGRTDMNTEAFF.

CDR3 region: CASSIPVGVEAFF. DNA for the CDR3: TGTGCCAGCAGCATCCCCGTGGGGGTTGAAGCTTTCTTT. The chain couples TRBV2 to TRBJ1-1, with D tentatively TRBD1 (5 bases). With 6 bases removed from V and 7 bases from J, the gap between germline ends came to 15 bases. Germline values: CDR1 SNHLY, CDR2 FYNNEI. CDR3 length equals 13 residues.

This CDR3 is CASSLRGQHTDTQYF. CDR3 bases: TGTGCCAGCAGCCTGAGGGGGCAACACACAGATACGCAGTATTTT. The chain recombines TRBV7-2 with TRBJ2-3, with 7 bases lining up with TRBD1. Germline trimming cut 5 bases from V and 2 bases from J; bases unmatched to any gene: 7. The length of the CDR3 is 15 residues. Germline V gives CDR1 SGHTA, CDR2 FQGNSA.

In its sample, this clone was seen a few times. The chain links TRBV10-1 to TRBJ1-1; D gene unclear. Looked up from germline, CDR1 is WNHNN and CDR2 is SYGVQD (reference sequence). V lost 6 bases to trimming and J lost 0 bases, with 8 bases between them. This CDR3 has 13 residues. As DNA, the CDR3 is TGCGCCAGCAGGCAGTCCATGAACACTGAAGCTTTCTTT. This translates into CASRQSMNTEAFF.

The chain carries TRBV6-6 and TRBJ2-1; D not resolved. The CDR3 totals 12 residues. The V and J ends lost 5 bases and 5 bases respectively, with 7 bases between them. CDR1 MNHNY and CDR2 SVGAGI come from the germline V gene (reference sequence). In DNA form, the CDR3 reads TGTGCCAGCAGTCTTACGAACAATGAGCAGTTCTTC. As protein: CASSLTNNEQFF.

The chain carries TRBV27 and TRBJ2-1, with D perhaps TRBD2 (6 bases). Trimming took 3 bases from V and 10 from J, leaving 19 bases between them. CDR3 length: 15 amino acids. The germline V gene has CDR1 MNHEY and CDR2 SMNVEV (reference sequence). CDR3 sequence reads: CASSLGRLRLHEQFF. CDR3 coding DNA: TGTGCCAGCAGTTTGGGGAGGTTGCGGCTTCACGAGCAGTTCTTC.

The CDR3 sequence is CASSGGPARYEQFF. Here the CDR3 DNA reads TGTGCCAGCAGTGGAGGTCCCGCCCGATATGAGCAGTTCTTC. The chain is built from TRBV25-1 and TRBJ2-1; D not resolved. Trimming took off 4 bases at V and 8 bases at J, with 15 bases between the two ends. There are 14 residues in the CDR3. Germline V lookup: CDR1 MGHDK, CDR2 SYGVNS.

CDR3 amino acids: CASSYSLEAYNEQFF. CDR3 nucleotides: TGTGCCAGCAGTTACTCCCTAGAAGCCTACAATGAGCAGTTCTTC. The chain joins TRBV6-5 to TRBJ2-1; no reliable D call. Trimming took off 0 bases at V and 2 bases at J, with 8 bases between the two ends. CDR3 length: 15 residues. Looked up from germline, CDR1 is MNHEY and CDR2 is SVGAGI.

The J gene is TRBJ2-7, the V gene TRBV6-1; 10 positions agree with TRBD1. The junction had 6 bases not matched to a gene; V was cut back by 6 bases and J by 1 base. This CDR3 contains 15 residues. The germline CDR1 and CDR2 sequences are MNHNS and SASEGT. This CDR3 is CASRRDRGRSYEQYF. The CDR3, as DNA: TGTGCCAGCAGAAGGGACAGGGGAAGATCCTACGAGCAGTACTTC.

There are a few counts of this clone. Other nucleotide sequences from this sample produce the same CDR3. The genes are TRBV7-2 and TRBJ2-7; 11 bases map to TRBD2. This CDR3 is 15 amino acids long. The ends lost 5 bases at V and 1 base at J; junction bases unmatched: 4. CDR1 is SGHTA, CDR2 FQGNSA, per germline. The CDR3 DNA reads TGTGCCAGCAGCCCCTCTAGCGGGAGGTCCTACGAGCAGTACTTC. Protein product: CASSPSSGRSYEQYF.

As concerns this clone: The sample contains more than one DNA sequence encoding this CDR3. The chain couples TRBV5-1 to TRBJ1-2; D is uncertain. Trimming removed 0 bases from V and 0 bases from J, with 6 bases in between. The CDR3 contains 14 residues. The V gene's germline CDR1 is SGHRS and CDR2 YFSETQ. This CDR3 is CASSLESTNYGYTF. The CDR3 nucleotides are TGCGCCAGCAGCTTGGAATCCACTAACTATGGCTACACCTTC.

The table lists this clone with a few counts. This sequence joins TRBV2 and TRBJ2-2, with 11 bases that match TRBD1. CDR1 is SNHLY, CDR2 FYNNEI, per germline. The CDR3 sequence is 15 residues long. With 6 bases clipped from V and 7 bases from J, the junction kept 7 bases outside the gene matches. The CDR3 bases are TGTGCCAGCAGGGATGGACAGGGGGCCGTCGGGGAGCTGTTTTTT. Its protein is CASRDGQGAVGELFF.

V and J are TRBV5-1 and TRBJ1-1, with D possibly TRBD1 on 5 matching bases. The CDR3 is 14 amino acids. From germline, CDR1 is SGHRS and CDR2 YFSETQ. V was trimmed by 4 bases and J by 4 bases, leaving 14 bases between them. In nucleotides, the CDR3 is TGCGCCAGCAGCGGGGCGGGGGGACGCACTGAAGCTTTCTTT. Protein sequence: CASSGAGGRTEAFF.

This sequence joins TRBV27 and TRBJ2-1; tentative D call: TRBD2 (5 bases). Trimming cost V 5 bases and J 6 bases, with 8 bases left between them. The CDR3 consists of 12 residues. Germline-derived CDR1 and CDR2 are MNHEY and SMNVEV (reference sequence). CDR3 in DNA: TGTGCCAGCAGTCGGACTCTCAATGAGCAGTTCTTC. Protein sequence: CASSRTLNEQFF.

The CDR3 DNA reads TGTGCCAGCAGCTTGGCCCGAGGGGGGAGAGAGACCCAGTACTTC. Translating it yields CASSLARGGRETQYF. The chain combines TRBV5-6 with TRBJ2-5, with D possibly called TRBD1 or TRBD2 (6 bases each). Trimming took 0 bases from V and 4 from J, leaving 13 bases between them. CDR1 and CDR2 from the germline V gene are SGHDT and YYEEEE. The CDR3 length is 15 residues.

This sequence joins TRBV5-4 and TRBJ2-3; D is possibly TRBD2 (8 bases). Germline CDR1 SGHNT, CDR2 YYREEE (reference sequence). The CDR3 totals 17 residues. V was clipped by 4 bases and J by 0 bases, with 18 bases between them. The CDR3, as DNA: TGTGCCAGCAGCCCGGGGGGGAGGGACAGAAGCACAGATACGCAGTATTTT. This translates into CASSPGGRDRSTDTQYF.

The J gene is TRBJ2-1, the V gene TRBV4-2, with 9 nucleotides matching TRBD2. The CDR3 extends over 15 amino acids. V shed 4 bases, J shed 8 bases, and the junction held 9 bases outside the gene matches. Looked up from germline, CDR1 is LGHNA and CDR2 is YNFKEQ. CDR3 in DNA: TGTGCCAGCAGCCTCGGTAGCGGGAGCCGGTATGAGCAGTTCTTC. This translates into CASSLGSGSRYEQFF.

This chain connects TRBV28 to TRBJ1-4; D is unclear. The length of the CDR3 is 13 residues. Looked up from germline, CDR1 is MDHEN and CDR2 is SYDVKM. V was pared by 2 bases and J by 8 bases, with 9 bases between. CDR3 residues: CASSLAGREKLFF. CDR3 nucleotide sequence: TGTGCCAGCAGTTTAGCGGGGAGGGAAAAACTGTTTTTT.